This T cell receptor (beta chain) was recovered during a study of blood T cell repertoires in COVID-19. Across the whole study: T cells, B-cell-depleted T cells, or PBMCs supplied cDNA or gDNA.

Profiled with immunoSEQ multiplex PCR; TCRdb holds only in-frame clones, not every one. The sample yields about 310,000 clones, 70% to 90% seen once. Germline loops: CDR1 SGHTA, CDR2 FQGNSA. The CDR3 has 15 amino acids. V shed 3 bases, J shed 2 bases, and the junction held 6 bases outside the gene matches. Those who participated ranged in age from roughly 18 to 89 years and resided in approximately 23 US areas. Which cohort a participant joined came from the clinical history participants gave. This receptor was taken from a woman in her thirties or forties who had recovered from COVID-19. The source material was PBMCs or T cells enriched from blood (not recorded which). V is TRBV7-2 and J is TRBJ2-7, with 8 bases lining up with TRBD1. CDR3 sequence: CASSFRTGTAYEQYF. In nucleotides, the CDR3 is TGTGCCAGCAGCTTCCGGACAGGGACGGCCTACGAGCAGTACTTC.